This passage covers 21 T cell receptor beta chains from one sample sequenced in a study of blood T cell repertoires in COVID-19. Sequenced by immunoSEQ multiplex PCR; TCRdb stores in-frame clones only, minus some. The sample lists roughly 400,000 clones; 88% were seen once. Sequenced: PBMCs or T cells enriched from blood (not recorded which). All receptors come from a woman between 18 and 29 years old who had been exposed to COVID-19.

This clone was observed a handful of times. The chain carries TRBV5-6 and TRBJ1-2; 8 bases are a match to TRBD1. Trimming took 0 bases from V and 6 from J; bases not matched to a gene: 1. The CDR3 loop spans 13 amino acids. Per germline, CDR1 SGHDT and CDR2 YYEEEE. CDR3 sequence: CASSLDRGNGYTF. CDR3 nucleotides: TGTGCCAGCAGCTTGGACAGGGGGAATGGCTACACCTTC. Combining the CDR3 with reference TRBV5-6 and TRBJ1-2 gives the whole variable domain DAGVTQSPTHLIKTRGQQVTLRCSPKSGHDTVSWYQQALGQGPQFIFQYYEEEERQRGNFPDRFSGHQFPNYSSELNVNALLLGDSALYLCASSLDRGNGYTFGSGTRLTVV.

The chain has TRBV7-2 and TRBJ1-1, with 8 positions matching TRBD1. Germline CDR1 SGHTA, CDR2 FQGNSA. The trim removed 4 bases at V and 11 bases at J, leaving 9 bases unmatched. This CDR3 has 13 residues. The chain's CDR3 is CASSSRTGFLAFF. The CDR3 DNA is TGTGCCAGCAGCTCACGGACAGGGTTTTTGGCTTTCTTT.

The J gene is TRBJ2-1, the V gene TRBV29-1; TRBD1 matches at 8 bases. The CDR3 runs 13 residues. The V gene end was trimmed by 3 bases and the J gene end by 4 bases; junction bases not matched to a gene: 2. The germline gives CDR1 SQVTM, CDR2 ANQGSEA. Here the CDR3 reads CSVEGQVYNEQFF. CDR3 sequence (DNA): TGCAGCGTTGAGGGACAGGTATACAATGAGCAGTTCTTC.

The chain uses TRBV27 and TRBJ1-1; maybe TRBD1 (5 bases). Germline-derived CDR1 and CDR2 are MNHEY and SMNVEV (reference sequence). The V and J ends lost 5 bases and 3 bases respectively, with 13 bases between them. This CDR3 contains 14 residues. The CDR3 DNA is TGTGCCAGCAGTCCCCAGTGGACATACACTGAAGCTTTCTTT. Protein: CASSPQWTYTEAFF.

This chain uses TRBV29-1 with TRBJ1-1; D remains unclear. In germline, CDR1 is SQVTM, CDR2 ANQGSEA. CDR3 length equals 13 residues. Trimming removed 5 bases from V and 1 base from J, with 11 bases in between. The DNA for the CDR3 is TGCAGCGTTTCTCGTCCTCCGAACACTGAAGCTTTCTTT. It translates to CSVSRPPNTEAFF.

This chain connects TRBV6-1 to TRBJ2-3, with 7 nucleotides matching TRBD1. CDR3 length equals 12 residues. J gave up 13 bases and V 3 bases, and 7 bases lay outside the gene matches. Germline V lookup: CDR1 MNHNS, CDR2 SASEGT. The CDR3 region has the DNA TGTGCCAGCAGTGACGATCCGGGACAGAAGTATTTT. Translated: CASSDDPGQKYF.

The chain employs TRBV7-8 and TRBJ2-3, with a tentative D call TRBD2 (5 bases). V lost 5 bases, J lost 4 bases, and 16 bases lay in between. This CDR3 has 15 residues. Germline CDR1 is SGHVS and CDR2 is FQNEAQ. The CDR3 region is CASSPPGIEADTQYF. The CDR3 DNA follows: TGTGCCAGCAGCCCACCCGGGATAGAGGCAGATACGCAGTATTTT.

J is TRBJ2-7 and V is TRBV6-5; D is possibly TRBD2 (5 bases). The germline gives CDR1 MNHEY, CDR2 SVGAGI. The CDR3 spans 13 residues. V was pared by 0 bases and J by 6 bases, with 9 bases between. CDR3 region: CASSYSKGSEQYF. The CDR3 coding sequence is TGTGCCAGCAGTTACTCGAAAGGGAGCGAGCAGTACTTC.

The chain recombines TRBV29-1 with TRBJ2-1; D perhaps matches TRBD1 (6 bases). With 1 base removed from V and 6 bases from J, the gap between germline ends came to 25 bases. Germline V gene sequence: CDR1 SQVTM, CDR2 ANQGSEA. The CDR3 sequence is 18 residues long. CDR3 nucleotide sequence: TGCAGCGTTGAAGGAGGGGGTAAGGGGCGCTCAGGCTCCAATGAGCAGTTCTTC. Its protein product is CSVEGGGKGRSGSNEQFF.

The gene calls are TRBV6-6 and TRBJ1-4, with D possibly TRBD1 on 6 matching bases. CDR3 length: 13 amino acids. With 6 bases removed from V and 7 bases from J, the gap between germline ends came to 12 bases. Germline V CDR1 and CDR2: MNHNY, SVGAGI (reference sequence). In nucleotides, the CDR3 is TGTGCCAGCAGGGCCGGGACAACTGAAAAACTGTTTTTT. It translates to CASRAGTTEKLFF.

This chain links TRBV15 with TRBJ1-1; unclear D gene. The length of the CDR3 is 16 residues. Trimming took off 0 bases at V and 1 base at J, with 12 bases between the two ends. In germline, CDR1 is LNHNV, CDR2 YYDKDF (reference sequence). The CDR3 region is CATSRDLEDQNTEAFF. The DNA of the CDR3 is TGTGCCACCAGCAGAGACCTGGAGGACCAGAACACTGAAGCTTTCTTT.

CDR3 DNA: TGCGCCAGCAGCCCGAGGTCGGGCTACGAGCAGTACTTC. Translating gives CASSPRSGYEQYF. The chain employs TRBV4-3 and TRBJ2-7; no firm D call. In germline, CDR1 is LGHNA, CDR2 YSLEER. The CDR3 totals 13 residues. Trimming removed 4 bases from V and 3 bases from J, with 10 bases in between.

This chain uses TRBV10-3 with TRBJ2-7; 7 bases map to TRBD1. The CDR3 consists of 14 residues. The V and J ends lost 3 bases and 3 bases, in that order; junction bases with no gene match: 5. CDR1 ENHRY and CDR2 SYGVKD come from the germline V gene. The CDR3 loop reads CAISEGDSNYEQYF. CDR3 in DNA: TGTGCCATCAGTGAAGGGGACAGCAACTACGAGCAGTACTTC.

V gene TRBV6-5 combines with J gene TRBJ2-7, with D perhaps TRBD2 (5 bases). V gave up 8 bases and J gave up 0 bases, with 11 bases separating them. The CDR3 consists of 13 residues. The germline gives CDR1 MNHEY, CDR2 SVGAGI. The CDR3 DNA follows: TGTGCCAGCGGACTCTCGAGCTCCTACGAGCAGTACTTC. Translated, it gives CASGLSSSYEQYF.

The chain has TRBV29-1 and TRBJ1-2; a possible D gene is TRBD1 (6 bases). Trimming cost V 7 bases and J 1 base, with 13 bases left between them. Germline V gene sequence: CDR1 SQVTM, CDR2 ANQGSEA. This CDR3 is built from 13 residues. CDR3 coding DNA: TGCAGCGCCCGGGACACTATTAACTATGGCTACACCTTC. Its protein product is CSARDTINYGYTF.

This rearrangement joins TRBV7-6 to TRBJ1-2; D uncertain. The CDR3 length is 14 residues. V was trimmed by 1 base and J by 1 base, leaving 7 bases between them. Germline V CDR1 and CDR2: SGHVS, FNYEAQ. CDR3 residues: CASSLGGNNYGYTF. The DNA for the CDR3 is TGTGCCAGCAGCTTAGGAGGGAATAACTATGGCTACACCTTC.

The J gene is TRBJ2-1, the V gene TRBV4-1, with D tentatively TRBD2 (6 bases). The CDR3 spans 14 residues. Germline V CDR1 and CDR2: MGHRA, YSYEKL. The V end lost 4 bases, the J end lost 6 bases, and 13 bases lay between the germline ends. The CDR3 DNA reads TGCGCCAGCAGCCTACCCTTTAGCGGCAATGAGCAGTTCTTC. It specifies CASSLPFSGNEQFF.

In this sample, this clone turned up once. The chain recombines TRBV25-1 with TRBJ2-7; possible D gene TRBD2, 5 bases. The CDR3 is 13 amino acids. The V gene lost 10 bases and the J gene lost 0 bases, with 13 bases spanning the gap. Germline V gene data show CDR1 as MGHDK and CDR2 as SYGVNS. CDR3 amino acids: CATHQRSSYEQYF. The CDR3, as DNA: TGTGCCACCCACCAGCGGAGCTCCTACGAGCAGTACTTC.

V usage is TRBV28 and J usage is TRBJ2-7, with D possibly matching TRBD1 (6 bases). Germline assignment: CDR1 MDHEN and CDR2 SYDVKM. The CDR3 is 16 residues long. Trimming stripped 3 bases from V and 0 bases from J, with 15 bases between. CDR3 residues: CASSFPARGSSYEQYF. CDR3 sequence (DNA): TGTGCCAGCAGTTTCCCGGCCAGGGGCAGCTCCTACGAGCAGTACTTC.

The rearrangement uses TRBV9 and TRBJ2-7, with D unclear. Trimming shortened V by 6 bases and J by 6 bases, and 10 bases separated the two germline ends. This CDR3 has 11 amino acids. Germline CDR1 reads SGDLS; CDR2 reads YYNGEE. CDR3 in amino acids: CASKVTGEQYF. The CDR3 DNA reads as TGTGCCAGCAAAGTCACCGGCGAGCAGTACTTC. Supplemented by reference TRBV9 and TRBJ2-7, the full variable domain reads DSGVTQTPKHLITATGQRVTLRCSPRSGDLSVYWYQQSLDQGLQFLIQYYNGEERAKGNILERFSAQQFPDLHSELNLSSLELGDSALYFCASKVTGEQYFGPGTRLTVT.

The V gene is TRBV5-6, the J gene TRBJ2-7; D unclear. Trimming left V 3 bases short and J 3 bases short, with 7 bases between. The CDR3 has 12 residues. Germline V gene lookup returns CDR1 SGHDT and CDR2 YYEEEE. DNA of the CDR3: TGTGCCAGCAGCTCTACGGGCTACGAGCAGTACTTC. It encodes CASSSTGYEQYF.